Below, 30 T cell receptor beta chains from the same sample are listed, as sequenced in a study of CD8 T cells in ankylosing spondylitis. Which antigens these TCRs recognize remains unknown. TCRdb fed the 5' RACE reads into MiXCR, producing one record per CDR3 protein. The sample has 450,000 to 550,000 distinct CDR3 sequences; roughly 5.3% are singletons. Findings and caveats of the study: A TCR beta motif of fewer than 10 highly homologous variants seemed to mark ankylosing spondylitis blood.

The sample taken for sequencing was blood, either unsorted or a sorted T cell fraction (not recorded which). The receptors come from a male donor with ankylosing spondylitis.

This clonotype was found many times. This chain joins TRBV5-1 and TRBJ2-1, with 11 positions matching TRBD2. Looked up from germline, CDR1 is SGHRS and CDR2 is YFSETQ. Losses at the gene ends were 0 bases for V and 10 bases for J; bases not matched to a gene: 6. CDR3 length: 15 amino acids. Here the CDR3 reads CASSLELAGVGEQFF. CDR3 DNA sequence: TGCGCCAGCAGCTTGGAACTAGCGGGAGTCGGAGAGCAGTTCTTC.

The rearrangement joins TRBV12-3 or TRBV12-4 to TRBJ2-1; 9 nucleotides align to TRBD2. Trimming at V came to 3 bases and at J to 9 bases, leaving 6 bases not matched to a gene. CDR3 size: 14 residues. CDR3 amino acids: CASSFGGGVFEQFF. As DNA, the CDR3 is TGTGCCAGCAGTTTCGGCGGGGGGGTCTTTGAGCAGTTCTTC.

There are many counts of this clonotype. The chain joins TRBV5-1 to TRBJ1-2; D possibly corresponds to TRBD1 (5 bases). This CDR3 spans 15 amino acids. Trimming removed 4 bases at V and 4 bases at J, with 17 bases between. Per the germline V gene, CDR1 is SGHRS and CDR2 is YFSETQ. CDR3 sequence (DNA): TGCGCCAGCAGCGCTATCACTGGGGGAAGCTATGGCTACACCTTC. As protein: CASSAITGGSYGYTF.

This clonotype was observed many times. V usage is TRBV20-1 and J usage is TRBJ2-3, with 10 bases fitting TRBD1. Trimming took 5 bases from V and 5 from J; bases not matched to a gene: 7. Germline V CDR1 and CDR2: DFQATT, SNEGSKA (reference sequence). This CDR3 is 14 amino acids long. The CDR3, as DNA: TGCAGTGCTTCGACAGGGGGCTTGGTAGATACGCAGTATTTT. Translated, it gives CSASTGGLVDTQYF.

This clonotype was counted many times. This chain links TRBV14 with TRBJ1-1, with D hard to call. Germline CDR1 and CDR2: SGHDN and FVKESK. The CDR3 extends over 12 amino acids. V lost 4 bases to trimming and J lost 6 bases, with 9 bases between them. CDR3 bases: TGTGCCAGCAGCCCAAATGGGGCTGAAGCTTTCTTT. Its translation: CASSPNGAEAFF.

This clonotype was seen ten or more times. The chain links TRBV10-3 to TRBJ1-2, with D unresolved. The CDR3 has 15 residues. With 3 bases removed from V and 1 base from J, the gap between germline ends came to 12 bases. Looked up from germline, CDR1 is ENHRY and CDR2 is SYGVKD. CDR3 nucleotides: TGTGCCATCAGTGACGTTGGAGGAGGTAACTATGGCTACACCTTC. This sequence encodes CAISDVGGGNYGYTF.

This clonotype turned up a few times. The chain links TRBV5-6 to TRBJ1-5; 7 bases fit TRBD1. The CDR3 length is 15 residues. V trimming: 0 bases; J trimming: 10 bases; junction bases outside the gene matches: 10. CDR1 is SGHDT and CDR2 is YYEEEE in the germline V gene. The CDR3, as DNA: TGTGCCAGCAGCTTGGGCCCGGACAGGCCTGATCCCCAGCATTTT. Translated, it gives CASSLGPDRPDPQHF.

This clonotype was observed many times. This sequence joins TRBV4-3 and TRBJ2-1, with D hard to call. The ends were cut back, 1 base at V and 0 bases at J, with 7 bases in the middle. Germline CDR1 and CDR2: LGHNA and YSLEER. The CDR3 is 15 residues long. The DNA of the CDR3 is TGCGCCAGCAGCCAAGGACACCTCTCCTACAATGAGCAGTTCTTC. Translated: CASSQGHLSYNEQFF.

This clonotype occurred a few times. V usage is TRBV18 and J usage is TRBJ1-5, with D uncertain. In germline, CDR1 is KGHSH, CDR2 LQKENI. The CDR3 has 15 residues. V dropped 0 bases and J dropped 4 bases, with 10 bases sitting between them. CDR3 amino acids: CASSPPGDGNQPQHF. The CDR3 DNA reads as TGTGCCAGCTCACCACCGGGAGATGGTAATCAGCCCCAGCATTTT.

This clonotype was observed many times. V gene TRBV7-2 combines with J gene TRBJ2-2; unclear D gene. CDR1 is SGHTA and CDR2 is FQGNSA in the germline V gene. CDR3 length equals 14 residues. V lost 5 bases and J lost 7, with 14 bases in between. The CDR3 sequence is CASSPQRVGGELFF. CDR3 coding DNA: TGTGCCAGCAGCCCGCAACGGGTCGGCGGGGAGCTGTTTTTT.

There are many counts of this clonotype. This rearrangement joins TRBV7-2 to TRBJ2-7; maybe TRBD1 (5 bases). The V gene's germline CDR1 is SGHTA and CDR2 FQGNSA. The V end was cut by 0 bases, the J end by 4 bases, with 13 bases between. This CDR3 region has 15 residues. CDR3 in amino acids: CASSLAQGWGYEQYF. The CDR3 DNA sequence: TGTGCCAGCAGCTTAGCCCAGGGTTGGGGATACGAGCAGTACTTC.

This clonotype has at least ten counts. J is TRBJ2-3 and V is TRBV20-1; 7 bases are shared with TRBD2. Germline V lookup: CDR1 DFQATT, CDR2 SNEGSKA (reference sequence). The CDR3 has 14 residues. V dropped 2 bases and J dropped 5; count of bases not matched to a gene: 7. CDR3 residues: CSARSGVMVDTQYF. The CDR3 region has the DNA TGCAGTGCTAGAAGCGGGGTAATGGTAGATACGCAGTATTTT.

This clonotype occurred many times. This chain joins TRBV5-6 and TRBJ1-1, with D perhaps matching TRBD1 (5 bases). The V gene's germline CDR1 is SGHDT and CDR2 YYEEEE. The ends were cut back, 0 bases at V and 7 bases at J, with 13 bases in the middle. This CDR3 is built from 14 residues. The CDR3 region is CASSLARRDLEAFF. The CDR3 nucleotides are TGTGCCAGCAGCTTGGCCAGGAGGGACCTTGAAGCTTTCTTT.

This clonotype showed up many times. The chain combines TRBV5-1 with TRBJ2-1; D is perhaps TRBD2 (5 bases). Trimming shortened V by 0 bases and J by 5 bases, and 9 bases separated the two germline ends. This CDR3 is 14 amino acids long. The germline gives CDR1 SGHRS, CDR2 YFSETQ. The CDR3 bases are TGCGCCAGCAGCTTGGAGAGGGCCGACAATGAGCAGTTCTTC. This sequence encodes CASSLERADNEQFF.

The table lists this clonotype with a few counts. V and J are TRBV7-2 and TRBJ1-5, with D perhaps TRBD1 (5 bases). This CDR3 has 16 amino acids. V dropped 1 base and J dropped 1 base, with 11 bases sitting between them. Germline V lookup: CDR1 SGHTA, CDR2 FQGNSA. As DNA, the CDR3 is TGTGCCAGCAGCTTAGGGTCAGGGATGAGCAATCAGCCCCAGCATTTT. Translating it yields CASSLGSGMSNQPQHF. The entire variable domain, with the rest obtained from reference TRBV7-2 and TRBJ1-5, is as follows: GAGVSQSPSNKVTEKGKDVELRCDPISGHTALYWYRQSLGQGLEFLIYFQGNSAPDKSGLPSDRFSAERTGGSVSTLTIQRTQQEDSAVYLCASSLGSGMSNQPQHFGDGTRLSIL.

This clonotype was picked up many times. The chain uses TRBV24-1 and TRBJ2-1, with D maybe TRBD1 (5 bases). Germline V CDR1 and CDR2: KGHDR, SFDVKD. The CDR3 spans 15 residues. Trimming pared 2 bases from V and 4 bases from J, leaving 11 bases between. The CDR3 sequence is CATSDSARVYNEQFF. DNA of the CDR3: TGTGCCACCAGTGATTCCGCCAGGGTTTACAATGAGCAGTTCTTC.

This clonotype was counted many times. V and J are TRBV28 and TRBJ2-7; 10 nucleotides line up with TRBD1. The germline CDR1 and CDR2 sequences are MDHEN and SYDVKM. The CDR3 consists of 15 residues. V lost 4 bases to trimming and J lost 4 bases; unmatched junction nucleotides: 7. CDR3 region: CASSSGDRGQYEQYF. CDR3 coding DNA: TGTGCCAGCAGTTCCGGGGACAGGGGTCAATACGAGCAGTACTTC. The variable domain in full, with the rest retrieved from reference TRBV28 and TRBJ2-7, is DVKVTQSSRYLVKRTGEKVFLECVQDMDHENMFWYRQDPGLGLRLIYFSYDVKMKEKGDIPEGYSVSREKKERFSLILESASTNQTSMYLCASSSGDRGQYEQYFGPGTRLTVT.

Ten or more counts support this clonotype. V and J are TRBV20-1 and TRBJ2-2; D is possibly TRBD2 (6 bases). The germline V gene encodes CDR1 DFQATT and CDR2 SNEGSKA (reference sequence). V lost 3 bases and J lost 6, with 8 bases in between. This CDR3 spans 12 amino acids. As DNA, the CDR3 is TGCAGTGCTAGGGAGGGAGCCGGGGAGCTGTTTTTT. Its protein is CSAREGAGELFF.

This clonotype was seen at least ten times. This chain joins TRBV12-3 or TRBV12-4 and TRBJ1-5, with D perhaps matching TRBD1 (5 bases). V shed 3 bases and J shed 8 bases, with 11 bases lying between them. CDR3 length: 13 residues. CDR3 sequence reads: CASSFRGLEPQHF. The CDR3, as DNA: TGTGCCAGCAGTTTCCGGGGCCTGGAGCCCCAGCATTTT.

The rearrangement links TRBV5-4 to TRBJ1-4; D perhaps matches TRBD1 (5 bases). Trimming removed 4 bases from V and 5 bases from J, with 12 bases in between. This CDR3 spans 14 amino acids. Germline lookup yields CDR1 SGHNT and CDR2 YYREEE (reference sequence). This chain's CDR3 is CASSVSGGNEKLFF. The CDR3 DNA sequence: TGTGCCAGCAGCGTGTCGGGGGGGAATGAAAAACTGTTTTTT.

In this sample, this clonotype turned up many times. This rearrangement joins TRBV28 to TRBJ2-7; 10 bases are shared with TRBD1. This CDR3 has 16 residues. Per germline, CDR1 MDHEN and CDR2 SYDVKM. V gave up 2 bases and J gave up 4 bases; unmatched junction bases: 8. CDR3 nucleotide sequence: TGTGCCAGCAGTTTACCGGGCCCGGGACAGGGGTACGAGCAGTACTTC. Its protein product is CASSLPGPGQGYEQYF.

For the CDR3, the DNA is TGCAGTGCTAGGCCCCAGACAGGGTACTACACTGAAGCTTTCTTT. Amino acids: CSARPQTGYYTEAFF. The rearrangement uses TRBV20-1 and TRBJ1-1; 7 positions match TRBD1. Trimming removed 3 bases from V and 3 bases from J; junction bases left unmatched: 10. The germline V gene has CDR1 DFQATT and CDR2 SNEGSKA (reference sequence). The CDR3 consists of 15 residues.

The chain joins TRBV5-1 to TRBJ1-5; D not certain. V was cut by 5 bases and J by 3 bases, with 15 bases left in between. The V gene's germline CDR1 is SGHRS and CDR2 YFSETQ. The CDR3 runs to 15 residues. CDR3 region: CASSFFPGNNQPQHF. Here the CDR3 DNA reads TGCGCCAGCAGTTTTTTTCCGGGAAACAATCAGCCCCAGCATTTT.

With respect to this clonotype: A much bigger clone sits one base away, suggesting this may be a read error. The V call is TRBV20-1, the J call TRBJ1-5; D might be TRBD1 (5 bases). CDR1 and CDR2 (germline): DFQATT, SNEGSKA (reference sequence). CDR3 length: 13 amino acids. The CDR3 loop reads CTATGTFNQPQHF. The CDR3, as DNA: TGCACTGCTACTGGGACTTTCAATCAGCCCCAGCATTTT.

In this sample, this clonotype turned up many times. The J gene is TRBJ1-2, the V gene TRBV12-3 or TRBV12-4; the D is unclear. CDR3 size: 13 residues. The V end was cut by 3 bases, the J end by 5 bases, with 10 bases between. The DNA of the CDR3 is TGTGCCAGCAGTTTCGGGCAGCTATATGGCTACACCTTC. Protein: CASSFGQLYGYTF.

This clonotype was detected ten times or more. The DNA for the CDR3 is TGTGCCAGCAGTTACCTCGACGGCCGCAGAAGTAACTATGGCTACACCTTC. Its protein is CASSYLDGRRSNYGYTF. V is TRBV6-2 or TRBV6-3 and J is TRBJ1-2; D call uncertain. This CDR3 is 17 amino acids long. Deletions cut 2 bases from V and 1 base from J, with 17 bases between. CDR1 is MNHEY, CDR2 SVGEGT, per germline.

This clonotype was found many times. The CDR3 bases are TGCGCCAGCAGCCAAATCCGGGACCAATATTCACCCCTCCACTTT. This translates into CASSQIRDQYSPLHF. V gene TRBV4-3 combines with J gene TRBJ1-6, with D perhaps matching TRBD1 (5 bases). The V end was cut by 2 bases, the J end by 8 bases, with 13 bases between. From germline, CDR1 is LGHNA and CDR2 YSLEER. The CDR3 spans 15 residues.

This chain uses TRBV7-3 with TRBJ2-3; D could derive from TRBD1 or TRBD2 (5 bases each). Between the trimmed V and J ends, which lost 5 bases and 1 base, there was a span of 10 bases. Germline CDR1 is SGHTA and CDR2 is FQGTGA. The CDR3 is 14 amino acids. For the CDR3, the DNA is TGTGCCAGCAGCGAACGGGGCGGCACAGATACGCAGTATTTT. Protein product: CASSERGGTDTQYF.

This chain connects TRBV14 to TRBJ2-3, with TRBD2 matching 10 bases. The germline CDR1 and CDR2 sequences are SGHDN and FVKESK. Trimming took 3 bases from V and 4 from J; bases not matched to a gene: 4. The CDR3 runs 15 residues. This chain's CDR3 is CASSHLAGGPDTQYF. In nucleotides, the CDR3 is TGTGCCAGCAGCCATTTAGCGGGAGGCCCAGATACGCAGTATTTT. Looking up the rest from reference TRBV14 and TRBJ2-3 gives the full variable domain: EAGVTQFPSHSVIEKGQTVTLRCDPISGHDNLYWYRRVMGKEIKFLLHFVKESKQDESGMPNNRFLAERTGGTYSTLKVQPAELEDSGVYFCASSHLAGGPDTQYFGPGTRLTVL.

The V gene is TRBV24-1, the J gene TRBJ2-3; 8 bases are a match to TRBD2. With V trimmed by 2 bases and J by 2 bases, 5 bases remained unmatched. The CDR3 consists of 16 residues. Germline V gives CDR1 KGHDR, CDR2 SFDVKD. Written as DNA, the CDR3 is TGTGCCACCAGTGATTCTACGGGAGGGGCCACAGATACGCAGTATTTT. Protein sequence: CATSDSTGGATDTQYF.